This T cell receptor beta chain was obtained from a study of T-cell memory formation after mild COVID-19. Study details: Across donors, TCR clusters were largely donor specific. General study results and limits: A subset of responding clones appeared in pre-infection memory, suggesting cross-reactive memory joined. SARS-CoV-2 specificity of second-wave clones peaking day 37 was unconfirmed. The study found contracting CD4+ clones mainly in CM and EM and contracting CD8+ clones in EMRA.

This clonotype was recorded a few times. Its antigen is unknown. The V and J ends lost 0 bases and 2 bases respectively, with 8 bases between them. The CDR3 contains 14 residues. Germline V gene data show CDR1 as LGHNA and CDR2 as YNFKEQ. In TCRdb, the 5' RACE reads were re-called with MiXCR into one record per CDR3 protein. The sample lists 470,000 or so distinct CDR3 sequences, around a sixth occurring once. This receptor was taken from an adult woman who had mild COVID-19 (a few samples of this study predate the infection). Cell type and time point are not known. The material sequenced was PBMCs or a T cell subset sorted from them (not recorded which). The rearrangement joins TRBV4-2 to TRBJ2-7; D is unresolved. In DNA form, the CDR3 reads TGTGCCAGCAGCCAAGAAGGAAGGACCTACGAGCAGTACTTC. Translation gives CASSQEGRTYEQYF.